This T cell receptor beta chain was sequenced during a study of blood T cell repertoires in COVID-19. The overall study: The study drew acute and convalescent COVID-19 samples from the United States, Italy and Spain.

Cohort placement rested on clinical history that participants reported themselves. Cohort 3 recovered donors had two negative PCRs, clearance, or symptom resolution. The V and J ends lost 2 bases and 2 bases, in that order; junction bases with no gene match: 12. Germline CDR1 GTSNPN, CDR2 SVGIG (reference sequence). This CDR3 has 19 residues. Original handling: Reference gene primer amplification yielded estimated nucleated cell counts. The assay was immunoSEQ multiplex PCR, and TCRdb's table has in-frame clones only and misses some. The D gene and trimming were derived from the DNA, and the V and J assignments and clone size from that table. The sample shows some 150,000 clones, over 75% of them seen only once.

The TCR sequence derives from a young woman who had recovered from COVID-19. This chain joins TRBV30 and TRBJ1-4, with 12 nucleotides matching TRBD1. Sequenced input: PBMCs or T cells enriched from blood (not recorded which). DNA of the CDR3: TGTGCCTGGAGTCCCACCCCGGGACAGGGGGCAAGGACTAATGAAAAACTGTTTTTT. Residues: CAWSPTPGQGARTNEKLFF.